This T cell receptor beta chain was found in a study of shared clonotypes between healthy human individuals. CDR1 and CDR2 (germline): ENHRY, SYGVKD. Trimming pared 4 bases from V and 5 bases from J, leaving 11 bases between. The CDR3 extends over 13 amino acids. TCRdb's copy holds only in-frame clones and misses some; the assay was immunoSEQ multiplex PCR. The profile shows more than 1,200,000 clones, around 98.5% of them singletons. General study points: Owing to a small donor count, the genetic and exposure-history diversity represented was limited. It was the non-shared clonotypes that had lower generation probabilities than clonotypes shared by all four donors.

The table lists this clone with a count of one. Its cognate antigen is unknown. The chain couples TRBV10-3 to TRBJ2-5; tentatively, D is TRBD2 (5 bases). This TCR came from a man aged 30 to 45 in good health. Source material: naive CD4+ T cells sorted from blood. Subset noted: CD45RA+ positively selected. The CDR3 coding sequence is TGTGCCATCAGTGCACTAGTCGGGGAGACCCAGTACTTC. Protein: CAISALVGETQYF.